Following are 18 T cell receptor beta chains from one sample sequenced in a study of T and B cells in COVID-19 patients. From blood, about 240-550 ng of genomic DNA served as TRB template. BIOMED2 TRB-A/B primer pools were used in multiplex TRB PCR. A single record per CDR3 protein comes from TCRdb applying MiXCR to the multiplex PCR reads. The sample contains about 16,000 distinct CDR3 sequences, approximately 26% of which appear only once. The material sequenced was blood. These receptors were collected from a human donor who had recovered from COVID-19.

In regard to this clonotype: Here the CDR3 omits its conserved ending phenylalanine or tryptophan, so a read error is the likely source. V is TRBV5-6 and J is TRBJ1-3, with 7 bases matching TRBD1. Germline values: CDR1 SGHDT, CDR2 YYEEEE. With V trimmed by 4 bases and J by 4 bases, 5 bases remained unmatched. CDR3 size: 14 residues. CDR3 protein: CASSRGQPGNTIYV. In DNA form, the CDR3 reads TGTGCCAGCAGCCGGGGACAGCCGGGAAACACCATATATGTT.

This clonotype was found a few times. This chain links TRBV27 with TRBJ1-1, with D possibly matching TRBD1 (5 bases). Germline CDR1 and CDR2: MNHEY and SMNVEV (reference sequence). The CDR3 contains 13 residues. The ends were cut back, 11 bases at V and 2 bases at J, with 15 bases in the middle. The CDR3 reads CAGSGTTNTEAFF. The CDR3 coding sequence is TGTGCCGGCTCCGGGACCACTAACACTGAAGCTTTCTTT.

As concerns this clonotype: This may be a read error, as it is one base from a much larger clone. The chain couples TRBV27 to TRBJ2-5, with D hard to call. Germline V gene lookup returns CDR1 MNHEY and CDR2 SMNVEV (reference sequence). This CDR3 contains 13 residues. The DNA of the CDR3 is TGTGACAGCTCACCACCTCGTCAAGAGACCCAGTACTTC. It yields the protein CDSSPPRQETQYF.

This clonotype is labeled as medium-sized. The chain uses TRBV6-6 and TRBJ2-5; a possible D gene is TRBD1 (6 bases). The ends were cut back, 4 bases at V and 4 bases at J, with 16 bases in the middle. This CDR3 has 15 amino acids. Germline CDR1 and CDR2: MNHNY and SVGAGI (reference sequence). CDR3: CASSSITGKRETQYF. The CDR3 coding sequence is TGTGCCAGCAGTTCCATCACAGGGAAGCGAGAGACCCAGTACTTC.

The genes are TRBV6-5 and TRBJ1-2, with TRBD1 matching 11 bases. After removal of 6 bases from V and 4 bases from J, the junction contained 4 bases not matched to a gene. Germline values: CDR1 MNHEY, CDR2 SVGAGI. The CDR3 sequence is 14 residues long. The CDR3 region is CASRGTGGGYGYTF. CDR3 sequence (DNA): TGTGCCAGCAGGGGGACAGGGGGAGGCTATGGCTACACCTTC.

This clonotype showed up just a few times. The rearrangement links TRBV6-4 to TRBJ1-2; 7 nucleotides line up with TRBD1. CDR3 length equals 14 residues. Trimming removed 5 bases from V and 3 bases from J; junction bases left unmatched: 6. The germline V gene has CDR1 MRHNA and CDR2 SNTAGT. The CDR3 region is CASSPGTAHYGYTF. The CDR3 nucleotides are TGTGCCAGCAGTCCCGGGACAGCTCACTATGGCTACACCTTC.

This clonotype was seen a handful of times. In DNA form, the CDR3 reads TGTGCCATCAGTGGGACGGGGCGAAATGAAAAACTGTTTTTT. The encoded protein is CAISGTGRNEKLFF. This rearrangement joins TRBV10-3 to TRBJ1-4; possibly TRBD1 for D (5 bases). The CDR3 consists of 14 residues. V was pared by 4 bases and J by 5 bases, with 11 bases between. Germline V gene lookup returns CDR1 ENHRY and CDR2 SYGVKD.

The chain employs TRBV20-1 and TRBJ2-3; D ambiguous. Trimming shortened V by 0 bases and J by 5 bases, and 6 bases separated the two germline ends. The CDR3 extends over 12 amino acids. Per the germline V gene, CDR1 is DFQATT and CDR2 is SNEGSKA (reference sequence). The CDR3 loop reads CSARDMGDTQYF. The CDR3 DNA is TGCAGTGCTAGAGATATGGGAGATACGCAGTATTTT.

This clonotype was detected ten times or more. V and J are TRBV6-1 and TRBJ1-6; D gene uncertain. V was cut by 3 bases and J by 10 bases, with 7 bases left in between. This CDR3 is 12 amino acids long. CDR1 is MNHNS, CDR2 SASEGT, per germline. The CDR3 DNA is TGTGCCAGCAGTGACGCCGCGTCACCCCTCCACTTT. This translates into CASSDAASPLHF.

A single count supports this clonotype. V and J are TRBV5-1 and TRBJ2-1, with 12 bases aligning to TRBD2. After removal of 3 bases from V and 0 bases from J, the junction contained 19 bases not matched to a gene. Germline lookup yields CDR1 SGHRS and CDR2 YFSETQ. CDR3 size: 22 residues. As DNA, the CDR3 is TGCGCCAGCAGCTCGGACATCGCACTAGCGGGGGGCCTGAGGGGCTCCTACAATGAGCAGTTCTTC. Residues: CASSSDIALAGGLRGSYNEQFF.

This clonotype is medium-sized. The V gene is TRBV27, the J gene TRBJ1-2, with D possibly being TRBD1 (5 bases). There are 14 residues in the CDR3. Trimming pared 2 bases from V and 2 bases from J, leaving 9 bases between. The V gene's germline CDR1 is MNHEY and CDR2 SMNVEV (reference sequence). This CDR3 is CASSLVRENYGYTF. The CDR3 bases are TGTGCCAGCAGTTTAGTCAGGGAGAACTATGGCTACACCTTC.

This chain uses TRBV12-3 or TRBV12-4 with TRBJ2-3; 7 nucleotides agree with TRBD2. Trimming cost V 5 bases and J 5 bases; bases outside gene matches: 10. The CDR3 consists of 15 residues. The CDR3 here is CASSPRTGGQDTQYF. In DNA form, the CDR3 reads TGTGCCAGCAGTCCTCGGACGGGGGGTCAAGATACGCAGTATTTT.

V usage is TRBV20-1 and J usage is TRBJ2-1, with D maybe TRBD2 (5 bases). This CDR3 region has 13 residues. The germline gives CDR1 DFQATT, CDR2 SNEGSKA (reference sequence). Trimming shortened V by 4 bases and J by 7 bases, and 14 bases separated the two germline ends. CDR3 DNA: TGCAGTGCTAAACTAGGCGTAGTAAATGAGCAGTTCTTC. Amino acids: CSAKLGVVNEQFF.

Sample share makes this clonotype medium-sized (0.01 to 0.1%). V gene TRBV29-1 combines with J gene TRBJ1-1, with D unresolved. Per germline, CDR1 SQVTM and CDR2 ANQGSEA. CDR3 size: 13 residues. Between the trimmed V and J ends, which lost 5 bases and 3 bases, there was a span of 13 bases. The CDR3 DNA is TGCAGCGTTCCTTCCAGCGCCGACACTGAAGCTTTCTTT. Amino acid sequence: CSVPSSADTEAFF.

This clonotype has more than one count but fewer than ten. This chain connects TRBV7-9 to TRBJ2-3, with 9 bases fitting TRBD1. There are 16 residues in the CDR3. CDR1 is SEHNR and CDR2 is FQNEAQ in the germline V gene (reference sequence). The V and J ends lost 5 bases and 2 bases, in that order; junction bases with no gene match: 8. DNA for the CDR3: TGTGCCAGCAGCATGACAGGGGGGGTTCACACAGATACGCAGTATTTT. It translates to CASSMTGGVHTDTQYF. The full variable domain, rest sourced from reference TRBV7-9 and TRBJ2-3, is DTGVSQNPRHKITKRGQNVTFRCDPISEHNRLYWYRQTLGQGPEFLTYFQNEAQLEKSRLLSDRFSAERPKGSFSTLEIQRTEQGDSAMYLCASSMTGGVHTDTQYFGPGTRLTVL.

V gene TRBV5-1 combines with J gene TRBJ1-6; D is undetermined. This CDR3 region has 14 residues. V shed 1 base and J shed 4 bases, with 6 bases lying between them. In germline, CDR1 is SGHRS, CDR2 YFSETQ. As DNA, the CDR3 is TGCGCCAGCAGCTTGAGCCAATATAATTCACCCCTCCACTTT. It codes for CASSLSQYNSPLHF.

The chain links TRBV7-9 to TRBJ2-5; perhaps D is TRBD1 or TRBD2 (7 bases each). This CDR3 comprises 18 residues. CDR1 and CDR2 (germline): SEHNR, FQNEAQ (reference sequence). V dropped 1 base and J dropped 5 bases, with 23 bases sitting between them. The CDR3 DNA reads TGTGCCAGCAGCTTAGACGGATTGGGCAGGGGGGGAGTGGAGACCCAGTACTTC. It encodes CASSLDGLGRGGVETQYF.

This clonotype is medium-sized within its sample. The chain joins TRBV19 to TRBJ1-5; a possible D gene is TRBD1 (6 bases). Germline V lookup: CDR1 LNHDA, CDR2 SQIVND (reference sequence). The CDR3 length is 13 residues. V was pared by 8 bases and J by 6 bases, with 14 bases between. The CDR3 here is CASDAGVFQPQHF. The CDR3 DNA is TGTGCCAGTGACGCAGGGGTATTTCAGCCCCAGCATTTT.